These 19 T cell receptor beta chains originate from one sample sequenced in a study of shared clonotypes between healthy human individuals. The protocol was immunoSEQ multiplex PCR, while the TCRdb copy is restricted to in-frame clones and leaves out a portion. The data contain roughly 2.4 million clones, under 97% of them singletons. Sequencing was carried out using naive CD4+ T cells sorted from blood. The subset here: CD45RA+ positively selected. The receptors stem from a man aged 18 to 30 in good health.

Details on this clone: Other DNA sequences within the sample encode an identical CDR3. The rearrangement links TRBV27 to TRBJ2-7, with 9 bases matching TRBD1. The CDR3 is made up of 14 amino acids. The germline gives CDR1 MNHEY, CDR2 SMNVEV (reference sequence). The V gene end was trimmed by 8 bases and the J gene end by 0 bases; junction bases not matched to a gene: 5. The CDR3 protein is CASRRQGGSYEQYF. The CDR3 region has the DNA TGTGCCAGCCGACGACAGGGGGGCTCCTACGAGCAGTACTTC.

The chain joins TRBV5-1 to TRBJ2-5; 8 nucleotides line up with TRBD1. The CDR3 has 14 amino acids. V dropped 5 bases and J dropped 4; count of bases not matched to a gene: 7. Germline values: CDR1 SGHRS, CDR2 YFSETQ. CDR3 protein: CASSQGTGRETQYF. CDR3 DNA sequence: TGCGCCAGCAGTCAAGGGACAGGCCGAGAGACCCAGTACTTC.

V usage is TRBV21-1 and J usage is TRBJ2-7; no DNA check was done on the table's D call, TRBD2. TRBV21-1 is a listed pseudogene. There are 16 residues in the CDR3. Written as DNA, the CDR3 is TGTGCCAGCAGCAAAGCGCTTAGAGCCGGGACCTACGAGCAGTACTTC. It encodes CASSKALRAGTYEQYF.

The rearrangement links TRBV7-2 to TRBJ2-3; D ambiguous. This CDR3 has 13 residues. The germline CDR1 and CDR2 sequences are SGHTA and FQGNSA. Trimming removed 5 bases at V and 5 bases at J, with 11 bases between. This chain's CDR3 is CASSADPVDTQYF. The CDR3 DNA reads TGTGCCAGCAGCGCGGACCCCGTAGATACGCAGTATTTT.

The CDR3 is CASSLDRGTGPLHF. The CDR3 nucleotides read TGTGCCAGCAGCTTGGACCGGGGCACTGGGCCCCTCCACTTT. The rearrangement joins TRBV7-6 to TRBJ1-6, with D perhaps matching TRBD1 (5 bases). V was shortened by 3 bases and J by 13 bases, with 16 bases between the two germline ends. This CDR3 is 14 amino acids long. The germline V gene encodes CDR1 SGHVS and CDR2 FNYEAQ. Supplemented by reference TRBV7-6 and TRBJ1-6, the full variable domain reads GAGVSQSPRYKVTKRGQDVALRCDPISGHVSLYWYRQALGQGPEFLTYFNYEAQQDKSGLPNDRFSAERPEGSISTLTIQRTEQRDSAMYRCASSLDRGTGPLHFGNGTRLTVT.

The gene calls are TRBV27 and TRBJ2-2; a possible D gene is TRBD1 (5 bases). The CDR3 has 14 amino acids. Germline V gene data show CDR1 as MNHEY and CDR2 as SMNVEV (reference sequence). V was trimmed by 2 bases and J by 5 bases, leaving 9 bases between them. For the CDR3, the DNA is TGTGCCAGCAGTTTAGGTTCAGGGACCGGGGAGCTGTTTTTT. Translating gives CASSLGSGTGELFF.

V is TRBV5-6 and J is TRBJ2-1; no reliable D call. This CDR3 is 12 amino acids long. V was pared by 2 bases and J by 11 bases, with 11 bases between. Germline values: CDR1 SGHDT, CDR2 YYEEEE. The CDR3 region has the DNA TGTGCCAGCAGCTTAAAGAATTTTAAGCAGTTCTTC. Its translation: CASSLKNFKQFF.

A single count supports this clone. The rearrangement uses TRBV30 and TRBJ1-3; a weak D match, TRBD1 (6 bases). The CDR3 runs 16 residues. CDR1 and CDR2 (germline): GTSNPN, SVGIG (reference sequence). V shed 2 bases and J shed 4 bases, with 18 bases lying between them. The CDR3 nucleotides are TGTGCCTGGAGTATGGGACCGACAGGAAAGGGAAACACCATATATTTT. Translated: CAWSMGPTGKGNTIYF. Filled out from reference TRBV30 and TRBJ1-3, the complete variable domain reads SQTIHQWPATLVQPVGSPLSLECTVEGTSNPNLYWYRQAAGRGLQLLFYSVGIGQISSEVPQNLSASRPQDRQFILSSKKLLLSDSGFYLCAWSMGPTGKGNTIYFGEGSWLTVV.

The rearrangement uses TRBV13 and TRBJ2-1, with a weak D call TRBD1 (5 bases). V lost 1 base and J 4 bases, leaving 20 bases between the germline ends. The CDR3 is 18 residues long. Germline-derived CDR1 and CDR2 are PRHDT and FYEKMQ (reference sequence). CDR3 sequence: CASSLDSAAKGLYNEQFF. In DNA form, the CDR3 reads TGTGCCAGCAGCTTAGACTCTGCGGCCAAGGGGCTATACAATGAGCAGTTCTTC.

The chain uses TRBV4-3 and TRBJ1-5; D gene ambiguous. The CDR3 consists of 13 residues. Trimming took 0 bases from V and 5 from J, leaving 5 bases between them. The germline gives CDR1 LGHNA, CDR2 YSLEER. CDR3 nucleotide sequence: TGCGCCAGCAGCCAAGAACGACATCAGCCCCAGCATTTT. Its protein product is CASSQERHQPQHF.

This rearrangement joins TRBV18 to TRBJ2-7; D ambiguous. Germline V gene data show CDR1 as KGHSH and CDR2 as LQKENI. Trimming removed 4 bases at V and 3 bases at J, with 10 bases between. The CDR3 has 13 residues. This CDR3 reads CASSQVSRYEQYF. For the CDR3, the DNA is TGTGCCAGCTCACAGGTATCTCGCTACGAGCAGTACTTC.

This chain connects TRBV9 to TRBJ2-7, with D possibly matching TRBD2 (6 bases). The germline V gene encodes CDR1 SGDLS and CDR2 YYNGEE. CDR3 size: 15 residues. The V and J ends lost 3 bases and 0 bases respectively, with 13 bases between them. In DNA, the CDR3 is TGTGCCAGCAGCGGCGGAGGAGCGGGCTCCTACGAGCAGTACTTC. Protein sequence: CASSGGGAGSYEQYF.

The chain has TRBV7-2 and TRBJ1-2; TRBD1 matches 9 bases. Trimming removed 5 bases from V and 4 bases from J; junction bases left unmatched: 8. The CDR3 is 15 residues long. Germline loops: CDR1 SGHTA, CDR2 FQGNSA. CDR3 amino acids: CASSLRTGDSYGYTF. CDR3 nucleotide sequence: TGTGCCAGCAGCCTACGGACAGGGGACTCCTATGGCTACACCTTC.

The chain combines TRBV4-2 with TRBJ2-3; D is undetermined. The length of the CDR3 is 17 residues. Germline CDR1 reads LGHNA; CDR2 reads YNFKEQ. V gave up 3 bases and J gave up 2 bases, with 18 bases separating them. CDR3 nucleotide sequence: TGTGCCAGCAGCCACGCACCCAGGCAGGTGGTCACAGATACGCAGTATTTT. Its translation: CASSHAPRQVVTDTQYF.

The chain has TRBV5-5 and TRBJ1-5; D gene ambiguous. Germline assignment: CDR1 SGHKS and CDR2 YYEKEE (reference sequence). V lost 0 bases and J 6 bases, leaving 19 bases between the germline ends. The CDR3 extends over 17 amino acids. As DNA, the CDR3 is TGTGCCAGCAGCTTGGCCGACTTTCTCGTAGGTTCTCAGCCCCAGCATTTT. As protein: CASSLADFLVGSQPQHF. The full variable domain, in which reference TRBV5-5 and TRBJ1-5 provide the parts outside the CDR3, is DAGVTQSPTHLIKTRGQQVTLRCSPISGHKSVSWYQQVLGQGPQFIFQYYEKEERGRGNFPDRFSARQFPNYSSELNVNALLLGDSALYLCASSLADFLVGSQPQHFGDGTRLSIL.

This chain connects TRBV19 to TRBJ2-6, with 8 bases that match TRBD1. Trimming at V came to 6 bases and at J to 0 bases, leaving 10 bases not matched to a gene. The CDR3 sequence is 18 residues long. Germline V gene data show CDR1 as LNHDA and CDR2 as SQIVND (reference sequence). Written as DNA, the CDR3 is TGTGCCAGTAGACCTCCCGGGACAGGCCTCTCTGGGGCCAACGTCCTGACTTTC. It encodes CASRPPGTGLSGANVLTF.

The chain employs TRBV9 and TRBJ1-1; D may be TRBD1 (5 bases). The V end lost 0 bases, the J end lost 5 bases, and 11 bases lay between the germline ends. Germline CDR1 and CDR2: SGDLS and YYNGEE. This CDR3 spans 14 amino acids. Here the CDR3 reads CASSVDLGETEAFF. DNA for the CDR3: TGTGCCAGCAGCGTAGATCTAGGGGAAACTGAAGCTTTCTTT.

The chain carries TRBV10-3 and TRBJ2-1; unclear D gene. The CDR3 sequence is 14 residues long. Trimming took 5 bases from V and 2 from J, leaving 10 bases between them. In germline, CDR1 is ENHRY, CDR2 SYGVKD. The DNA for the CDR3 is TGTGCCATCAGTCTGGCGGAGCCCTACAATGAGCAGTTCTTC. Translated, it gives CAISLAEPYNEQFF.

In its sample, this clone was seen once. CDR3 amino acids: CASNFQGGFSGNTIYF. The CDR3 coding sequence is TGTGCCAGCAACTTCCAAGGAGGGTTCTCTGGAAACACCATATATTTT. This rearrangement joins TRBV2 to TRBJ1-3; D unclear. V lost 7 bases to trimming and J lost 0 bases, with 16 bases between them. The CDR3 consists of 16 residues. Germline lookup yields CDR1 SNHLY and CDR2 FYNNEI. Looking up the rest from reference TRBV2 and TRBJ1-3 gives the full variable domain: EPEVTQTPSHQVTQMGQEVILRCVPISNHLYFYWYRQILGQKVEFLVSFYNNEISEKSEIFDDQFSVERPDGSNFTLKIRSTKLEDSAMYFCASNFQGGFSGNTIYFGEGSWLTVV.